The 20 T cell receptor beta chains below were found in one sample sequenced in a study of cytomegalovirus exposure and HLA in healthy donors. The PCR made use of 60 Vbeta and 13 Jbeta primers. TCRdb keeps only in-frame clones here, not all; method: immunoSEQ multiplex PCR. The data hold approximately 170,000 clones, with over 75% observed a single time. The sequenced sample was PBMCs. The source is a male donor in good health and CMV-seronegative.

This chain connects TRBV15 to TRBJ1-2; TRBD1 matches at 8 bases. There are 17 residues in the CDR3. With V trimmed by 0 bases and J by 0 bases, 6 bases remained unmatched. The V gene's germline CDR1 is LNHNV and CDR2 YYDKDF (reference sequence). CDR3 nucleotide sequence: TGTGCCACCAGCAGAGATCCGGGACAGGCCACTAACTATGGCTACACCTTC. This sequence encodes CATSRDPGQATNYGYTF.

The chain links TRBV7-9 to TRBJ2-2, with TRBD1 matching over 9 bases. The CDR3 is 16 residues long. Unmatched junction bases numbered 6, after V lost 4 bases and J lost 3 bases. Germline V lookup: CDR1 SEHNR, CDR2 FQNEAQ (reference sequence). In DNA, the CDR3 is TGTGCCAGCAGCTCTAGACAGGGGGGAGACACCGGGGAGCTGTTTTTT. This encodes CASSSRQGGDTGELFF. The complete variable domain, with remaining parts taken from reference TRBV7-9 and TRBJ2-2, reads DTGVSQNPRHKITKRGQNVTFRCDPISEHNRLYWYRQTLGQGPEFLTYFQNEAQLEKSRLLSDRFSAERPKGSFSTLEIQRTEQGDSAMYLCASSSRQGGDTGELFFGEGSRLTVL.

The chain couples TRBV2 to TRBJ2-3; perhaps TRBD1 as D (5 bases). The germline V gene encodes CDR1 SNHLY and CDR2 FYNNEI. CDR3 length equals 13 residues. V lost 3 bases to trimming and J lost 7 bases, with 11 bases between them. In nucleotides, the CDR3 is TGTGCCAGCAGTGACTGGGGCTCAAATACGCAGTATTTT. It codes for CASSDWGSNTQYF.

V is TRBV7-9 and J is TRBJ2-1, with D hard to call. The CDR3 loop spans 17 amino acids. Germline V gene lookup returns CDR1 SEHNR and CDR2 FQNEAQ (reference sequence). Trimming took 5 bases from V and 3 from J, leaving 20 bases between them. The CDR3 loop reads CASSPADILLYYNEQFF. CDR3 DNA sequence: TGTGCCAGCAGCCCCGCCGACATTCTTCTCTACTACAATGAGCAGTTCTTC.

CDR3 bases: TGTGCCAGCAGCTCCGGGACAGGAATTGAAAAACTGTTTTTT. Translated: CASSSGTGIEKLFF. This chain uses TRBV5-6 with TRBJ1-4; 8 nucleotides match TRBD1. V was pared by 3 bases and J by 7 bases, with 5 bases of the junction left unmatched. The CDR3 loop spans 14 amino acids. CDR1 and CDR2 from the germline V gene are SGHDT and YYEEEE.

The CDR3 sequence: CASSRLRQAGEKLFF. The CDR3 nucleotides are TGTGCCAGCTCACGACTGAGACAGGCTGGCGAAAAACTGTTTTTT. The chain has TRBV18 and TRBJ1-4, with D maybe TRBD1 (6 bases). Trimming removed 4 bases from V and 8 bases from J, with 17 bases in between. The CDR3 has 15 residues. Germline V gives CDR1 KGHSH, CDR2 LQKENI.

The chain recombines TRBV5-1 with TRBJ1-1, with 7 positions matching TRBD1. V lost 6 bases to trimming and J lost 5 bases; unmatched junction nucleotides: 16. The CDR3 has 16 amino acids. Germline V gene data show CDR1 as SGHRS and CDR2 as YFSETQ. The CDR3 DNA is TGCGCCAGCAATGAAATGGGGTCAAGACAGGGAACTGAAGCTTTCTTT. Translated, it gives CASNEMGSRQGTEAFF.

The V call is TRBV7-9, the J call TRBJ2-1, with TRBD2 matching 7 bases. The V and J ends lost 5 bases and 4 bases, in that order; junction bases with no gene match: 5. This CDR3 is 14 amino acids long. Germline CDR1 reads SEHNR; CDR2 reads FQNEAQ (reference sequence). The CDR3 spells CASSRGGLYNEQFF. As DNA, the CDR3 is TGTGCCAGCAGCCGCGGGGGTCTATACAATGAGCAGTTCTTC.

This sequence joins TRBV11-2 and TRBJ2-7; 10 bases agree with TRBD1. Germline lookup yields CDR1 SGHAT and CDR2 FQNNGV. The junction had 6 bases not matched to a gene; V was cut back by 4 bases and J by 3 bases. The CDR3 extends over 15 amino acids. For the CDR3, the DNA is TGTGCCAGCAGCTCCGACAGGGGGCATTTCTACGAGCAGTACTTC. This sequence encodes CASSSDRGHFYEQYF.

CDR3 protein: CAWTGQNNEKLFF. CDR3 nucleotides: TGTGCCTGGACTGGTCAGAATAATGAAAAACTGTTTTTT. V usage is TRBV30 and J usage is TRBJ1-4; D gene uncertain. V was trimmed by 4 bases and J by 4 bases, leaving 10 bases between them. The CDR3 has 13 amino acids. CDR1 and CDR2 (germline): GTSNPN, SVGIG (reference sequence).

The chain uses TRBV18 and TRBJ1-2, with TRBD1 as a possible D gene (6 bases). The CDR3 totals 18 residues. CDR1 is KGHSH and CDR2 is LQKENI in the germline V gene. Trimming took off 3 bases at V and 3 bases at J, with 23 bases between the two ends. The DNA for the CDR3 is TGTGCCAGCTCACCGTCGGGGCCCCTCAGGGGCAGGGACTATGGCTACACCTTC. Amino acid sequence: CASSPSGPLRGRDYGYTF.

This chain connects TRBV5-6 to TRBJ1-2, with D unclear. The CDR3 is 17 residues long. The V gene lost 0 bases and the J gene lost 0 bases, with 15 bases spanning the gap. The germline gives CDR1 SGHDT, CDR2 YYEEEE. This CDR3 reads CASSLAVGAVANYGYTF. CDR3 DNA sequence: TGTGCCAGCAGCTTGGCGGTGGGTGCGGTAGCTAACTATGGCTACACCTTC.

The chain joins TRBV29-1 to TRBJ2-2; 7 bases line up with TRBD2. The V segment lost 7 bases and the J segment 1 base; nucleotides outside the gene matches: 6. The CDR3 length is 14 residues. CDR1 SQVTM and CDR2 ANQGSEA come from the germline V gene. In DNA form, the CDR3 reads TGCAGCGCCCGACCGGGGGGGAACACCGGGGAGCTGTTTTTT. The encoded protein is CSARPGGNTGELFF.

The gene calls are TRBV7-2 and TRBJ2-7, with D possibly matching TRBD1 (6 bases). The CDR3 is 16 amino acids. The V end lost 1 base, the J end lost 3 bases, and 16 bases lay between the germline ends. The germline gives CDR1 SGHTA, CDR2 FQGNSA. CDR3 DNA sequence: TGTGCCAGCAGCTTAGGGGGTACAGGGTCCGGCTACGAGCAGTACTTC. It is translated as CASSLGGTGSGYEQYF.

This clone has only one observation. This rearrangement joins TRBV11-3 to TRBJ2-5, with 13 positions matching TRBD2. This CDR3 comprises 18 residues. CDR1 is SGHNT and CDR2 is YENEEA in the germline V gene. Unmatched junction bases numbered 10, after V lost 5 bases and J lost 1 base. CDR3 residues: CASSAGRLAGGRQETQYF. CDR3 DNA: TGTGCCAGCAGCGCGGGCAGACTAGCGGGGGGCCGCCAAGAGACCCAGTACTTC. The variable domain in full, with the rest retrieved from reference TRBV11-3 and TRBJ2-5, is EAGVVQSPRYKIIEKKQPVAFWCNPISGHNTLYWYLQNLGQGPELLIRYENEEAVDDSQLPKDRFSAERLKGVDSTLKIQPAELGDSAVYLCASSAGRLAGGRQETQYFGPGTRLLVL.

The chain combines TRBV5-1 with TRBJ1-6; 8 positions match TRBD1. The CDR3 is made up of 15 amino acids. Germline lookup yields CDR1 SGHRS and CDR2 YFSETQ. J lost 6 bases, V lost 3 bases, and 5 bases had no gene match. CDR3 DNA: TGCGCCAGCAGCTCCTCGGGACAGGCTAATTCACCCCTCCACTTT. Protein sequence: CASSSSGQANSPLHF. Full variable domain (rest looked up from reference TRBV5-1 and TRBJ1-6): KAGVTQTPRYLIKTRGQQVTLSCSPISGHRSVSWYQQTPGQGLQFLFEYFSETQRNKGNFPGRFSGRQFSNSRSEMNVSTLELGDSALYLCASSSSGQANSPLHFGNGTRLTVT.

This sequence joins TRBV6-6 and TRBJ2-2; D gene ambiguous. Trimming removed 7 bases at V and 2 bases at J, with 2 bases between. The CDR3 covers 11 residues. Germline V gene sequence: CDR1 MNHNY, CDR2 SVGAGI (reference sequence). The CDR3 loop reads CASTNTGELFF. The CDR3 region has the DNA TGTGCCAGCACAAACACCGGGGAGCTGTTTTTT.

J is TRBJ2-1 and V is TRBV4-1; the D is unclear. CDR3 size: 14 residues. Per germline, CDR1 MGHRA and CDR2 YSYEKL. V was trimmed by 0 bases and J by 2 bases, leaving 5 bases between them. The CDR3 DNA reads TGCGCCAGCAGCCAAGACAGGACCTACAATGAGCAGTTCTTC. It codes for CASSQDRTYNEQFF.

Of note for this clone: The same CDR3 is also encoded by other DNA sequences in this sample. The rearrangement joins TRBV18 to TRBJ1-2; 7 bases are shared with TRBD1. The CDR3 sequence is 13 residues long. Per the germline V gene, CDR1 is KGHSH and CDR2 is LQKENI. Trimming took 3 bases from V and 3 from J; bases not matched to a gene: 1. The CDR3 bases are TGTGCCAGCTCACCCGACAGGGACTATGGCTACACCTTC. It translates to CASSPDRDYGYTF.

The chain carries TRBV4-1 and TRBJ2-7; TRBD2 is a possible D gene (6 bases). Trimming left V 4 bases short and J 2 bases short, with 12 bases between. This CDR3 is built from 14 residues. Germline V CDR1 and CDR2: MGHRA, YSYEKL. The CDR3 nucleotides are TGCGCCAGCAGCCGCGGGGACTCTGCCTACGAGCAGTACTTC. The encoded protein is CASSRGDSAYEQYF.